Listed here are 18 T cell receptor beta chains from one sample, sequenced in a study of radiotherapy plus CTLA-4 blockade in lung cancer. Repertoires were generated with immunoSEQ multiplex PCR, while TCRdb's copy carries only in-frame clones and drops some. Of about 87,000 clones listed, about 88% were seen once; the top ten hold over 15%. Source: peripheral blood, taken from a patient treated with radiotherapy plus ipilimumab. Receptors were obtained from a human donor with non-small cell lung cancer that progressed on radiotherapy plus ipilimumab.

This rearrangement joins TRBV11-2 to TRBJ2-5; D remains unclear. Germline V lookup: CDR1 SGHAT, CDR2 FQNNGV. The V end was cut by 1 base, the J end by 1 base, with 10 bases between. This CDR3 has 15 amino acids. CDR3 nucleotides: TGTGCCAGCAGCTTAGTCCCCCAGAGCCAAGAGACCCAGTACTTC. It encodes CASSLVPQSQETQYF.

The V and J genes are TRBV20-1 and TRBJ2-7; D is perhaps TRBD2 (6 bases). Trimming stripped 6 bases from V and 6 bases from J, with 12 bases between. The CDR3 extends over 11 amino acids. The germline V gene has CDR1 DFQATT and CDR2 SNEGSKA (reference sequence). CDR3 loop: CSASPSVEQYF. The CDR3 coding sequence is TGCAGTGCCTCACCTAGCGTCGAGCAGTACTTC.

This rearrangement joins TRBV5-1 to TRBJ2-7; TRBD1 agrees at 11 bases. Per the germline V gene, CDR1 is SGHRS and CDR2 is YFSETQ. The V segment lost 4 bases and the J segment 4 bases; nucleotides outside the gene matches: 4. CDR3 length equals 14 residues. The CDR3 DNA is TGCGCCAGCAGCCAAGGGACAGGGGGTTACGAGCAGTACTTC. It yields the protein CASSQGTGGYEQYF.

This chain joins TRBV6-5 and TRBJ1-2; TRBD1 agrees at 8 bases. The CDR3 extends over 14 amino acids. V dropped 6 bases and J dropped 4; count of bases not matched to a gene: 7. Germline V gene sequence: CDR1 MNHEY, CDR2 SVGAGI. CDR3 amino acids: CASRGQGRPYGYTF. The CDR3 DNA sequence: TGTGCCAGCAGAGGACAGGGACGACCCTATGGCTACACCTTC.

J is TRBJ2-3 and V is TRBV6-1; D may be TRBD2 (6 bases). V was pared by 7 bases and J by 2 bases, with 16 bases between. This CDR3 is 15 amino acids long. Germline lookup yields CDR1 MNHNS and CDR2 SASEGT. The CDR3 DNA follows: TGTGCCAGCAAAATCGGTAGCGGACACACAGATACGCAGTATTTT. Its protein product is CASKIGSGHTDTQYF.

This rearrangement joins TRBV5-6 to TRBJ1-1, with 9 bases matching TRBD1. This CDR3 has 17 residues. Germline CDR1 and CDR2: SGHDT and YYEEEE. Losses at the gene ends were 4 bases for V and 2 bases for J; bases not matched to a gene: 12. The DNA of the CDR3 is TGTGCCAGCAGCACCACCCAATACAGGGGGCGAAACACTGAAGCTTTCTTT. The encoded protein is CASSTTQYRGRNTEAFF.

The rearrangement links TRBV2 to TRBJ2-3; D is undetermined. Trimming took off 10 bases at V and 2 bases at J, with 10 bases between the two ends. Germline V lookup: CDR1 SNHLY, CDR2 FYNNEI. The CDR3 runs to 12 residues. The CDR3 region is CATTTHTDTQYF. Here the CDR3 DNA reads TGTGCCACAACGACCCACACAGATACGCAGTATTTT.

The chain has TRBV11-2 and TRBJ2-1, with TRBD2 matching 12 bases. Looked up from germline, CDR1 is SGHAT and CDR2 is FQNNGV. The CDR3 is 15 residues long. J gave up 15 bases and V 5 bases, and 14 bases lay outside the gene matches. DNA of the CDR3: TGTGCCAGCAGCCCGACCCCGGGACTAGCGGGTCATGGGTTCTTC. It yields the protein CASSPTPGLAGHGFF.

The CDR3 protein is CASSQEERNTYEQYF. Here the CDR3 DNA reads TGTGCCAGCAGCCAAGAGGAGCGGAATACCTACGAGCAGTACTTC. The chain links TRBV4-2 to TRBJ2-7, with D maybe TRBD2 (5 bases). Between the trimmed V and J ends, which lost 0 bases and 2 bases, there was a span of 11 bases. In germline, CDR1 is LGHNA, CDR2 YNFKEQ. This CDR3 contains 15 residues.

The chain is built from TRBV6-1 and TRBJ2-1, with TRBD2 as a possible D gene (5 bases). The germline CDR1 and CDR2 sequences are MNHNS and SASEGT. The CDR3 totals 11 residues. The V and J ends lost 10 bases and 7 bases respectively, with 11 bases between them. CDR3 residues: CATLRVNEQFF. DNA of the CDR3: TGTGCCACGTTGAGGGTTAATGAGCAGTTCTTC.

CDR3 sequence: CASMILADPSYEQYF. CDR3 in DNA: TGTGCCAGCATGATCCTAGCGGACCCCTCCTACGAGCAGTACTTC. This chain links TRBV6-1 with TRBJ2-7; 7 nucleotides match TRBD2. Germline V gene data show CDR1 as MNHNS and CDR2 as SASEGT. This CDR3 is 15 amino acids long. V lost 7 bases to trimming and J lost 0 bases; unmatched junction nucleotides: 9.

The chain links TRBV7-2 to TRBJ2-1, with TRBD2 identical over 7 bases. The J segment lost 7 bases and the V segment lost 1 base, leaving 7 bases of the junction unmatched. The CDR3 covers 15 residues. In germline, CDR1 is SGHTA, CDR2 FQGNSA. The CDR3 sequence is CASSLVSGGSNEQFF. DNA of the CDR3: TGTGCCAGCAGCTTAGTGTCCGGGGGGAGTAATGAGCAGTTCTTC.

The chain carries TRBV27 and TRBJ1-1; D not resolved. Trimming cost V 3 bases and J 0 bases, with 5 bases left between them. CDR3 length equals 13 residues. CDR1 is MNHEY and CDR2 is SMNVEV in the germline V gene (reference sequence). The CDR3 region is CASSFWMNTEAFF. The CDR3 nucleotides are TGTGCCAGCAGTTTTTGGATGAACACTGAAGCTTTCTTT.

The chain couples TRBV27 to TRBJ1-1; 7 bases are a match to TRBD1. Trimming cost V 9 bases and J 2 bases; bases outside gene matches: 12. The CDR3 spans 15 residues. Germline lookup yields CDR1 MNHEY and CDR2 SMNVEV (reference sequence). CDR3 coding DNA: TGTGCCAGTAGCCCCCTCCGGACAGGAAACACTGAAGCTTTCTTT. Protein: CASSPLRTGNTEAFF.

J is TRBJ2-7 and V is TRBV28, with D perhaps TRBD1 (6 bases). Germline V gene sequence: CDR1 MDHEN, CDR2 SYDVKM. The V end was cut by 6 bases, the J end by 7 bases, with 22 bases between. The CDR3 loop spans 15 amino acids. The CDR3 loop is CASSPPTSGVGEQYF. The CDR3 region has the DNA TGTGCCAGCAGCCCCCCGACTTCAGGGGTAGGGGAGCAGTACTTC.

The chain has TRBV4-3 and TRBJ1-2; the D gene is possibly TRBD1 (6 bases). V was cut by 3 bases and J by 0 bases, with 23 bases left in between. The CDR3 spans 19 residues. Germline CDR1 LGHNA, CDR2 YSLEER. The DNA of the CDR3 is TGCGCCAGCAGCCAGGGGCTCCTACAGGGAATAGGAGCTAACTATGGCTACACCTTC. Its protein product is CASSQGLLQGIGANYGYTF.

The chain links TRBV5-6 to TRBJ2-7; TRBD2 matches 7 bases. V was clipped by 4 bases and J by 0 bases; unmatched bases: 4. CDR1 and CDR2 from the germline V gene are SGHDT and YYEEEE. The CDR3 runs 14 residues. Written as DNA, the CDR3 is TGTGCCAGCAGCCGAGCGGGGAGCTCCTACGAGCAGTACTTC. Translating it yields CASSRAGSSYEQYF.

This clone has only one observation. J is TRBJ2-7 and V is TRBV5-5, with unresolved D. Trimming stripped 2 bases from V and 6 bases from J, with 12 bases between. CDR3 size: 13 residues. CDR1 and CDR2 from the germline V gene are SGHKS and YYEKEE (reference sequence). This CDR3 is CASSFGTIGEQYF. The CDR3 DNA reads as TGTGCCAGCAGCTTTGGTACTATTGGCGAGCAGTACTTC.